This T cell receptor (beta chain) was obtained from a study of cytomegalovirus exposure and HLA in healthy donors (dated by TCRdb to 2017 to 2019). Describing the broader study: In an earlier analysis of 550 to 750 of the donors, 250 to 350 Gb of sequence data and some 120 million unique TCR beta sequences from roughly 200 million T cells were reported. Among around 400 genotyped donors of the cohort, an average of around 240,000 unique TCR beta nucleotide sequences were sequenced per donor, approximately 20% of them non-productive. A later analysis re-analyzed previously published TCR beta repertoires from roughly 630 donors and added high-resolution HLA genotyping to study TCR occurrence patterns. In the later analysis, no new phenotypic data were used to find candidate immune exposures; instead, reliance was placed on TCR beta sequences and their occurrence across donors. The genetic ancestry cluster associated with self-reported Caucasian donors included over 65% of the roughly 360 genotyped donors. Donor age, sex, ethnicity and CMV serostatus were compiled together with the repertoire data. The number of donors typed differed by locus, with about 629-640 for A, B, C, DRB1 and DQB1, 522 for DQA1, 606 for DPA1, and around 450 for DPB1. All discovery cohort repertoires had been generated on a single sequencing platform. Approximately 310 gigabases of sequencing data and about 92 million unique TCR sequences made up an early release that covered 500 to 700 HLA-typed donors. Besides the first cohort of some 670 subjects, a separate validation cohort made up of 95 to 150 different subjects was used. HLA typing covered class I and class II loci at four-digit resolution. A later genetic analysis took genome-wide SNP genotypes for about 55% of the 666 donors and used that subset as a discovery cohort. The study was designed to test whether signatures of past pathogen exposure could be identified by cataloging public T cell receptors. The T cell repertoires of 700 or so subjects were profiled by immunosequencing and related to cytomegalovirus serostatus. An earlier analysis of around 580 of the donors used high-throughput TCR beta sequencing to judge whether each TCR beta V gene segment behaved as functional or pseudogenic. To predict cytomegalovirus infection status, the study brought together high-throughput TCR immunosequencing, statistical association of individual TCRs with disease status, and machine learning. Four to six DR-DQ haplotypes were handled as single units for association and clustering because linkage in the cohort was strong.

Preparation of the library involved the immunoSEQ multiplex PCR assay. A mixture of 60 forward primers for TCR Vbeta segments and 13 reverse primers for TCR Jbeta segments was used in the multiplex PCR. The CDR3 region of rearranged TCR beta genes was amplified from genomic DNA with a multiplex PCR assay. On the Illumina HiSeq System, the amplified TCR beta libraries were sequenced as 87-base-pair reads. The authors processed their data as follows. A later analysis counted approximately 84 million unique TCR beta chains across the 640 or so repertoires, and some 11 million of these chains were shared by at least two donors. Raw reads were error-corrected and collapsed into unique sequences with a nearest-neighbor algorithm that merged closely related sequences to remove PCR and sequencing errors. To assign V, D and J gene segments, CDR3 sequences were aligned to IMGT reference sequences. For a sequence to be retained, a match of at least six nucleotides was required to both a V gene segment and a J gene segment. A rearrangement counted as productive if the CDR3 had no stop codons and remained in frame with V and J, and every other rearrangement counted as non-productive. Following IMGT convention, CDR3 was defined as the stretch from the second conserved V-encoded cysteine up to the conserved J-encoded phenylalanine. In an earlier analysis of approximately 590 of the donors, sequences lacking an unambiguous match to a single V gene segment were excluded. In an earlier analysis of almost 600 of the donors, a V segment was called functional when productive rearrangements were above 56.7%, and segregating when the standard deviation between donors exceeded 5%. A statistical classification framework was built to diagnose cytomegalovirus status from the catalog of TCR beta chain sequences. V and J gene assignment, in a later analysis, came from comparing TCR nucleotide sequences with IMGT/GENE-DB human TR gene sequences. In a later analysis, CDR3 sequences and most-parsimonious VDJ recombination scenarios were assigned using the TCRdist pipeline. A later analysis defined each TCR beta chain by its CDR3 amino acid sequence plus V-gene family, and excluded reads lacking a unique V-gene family. To address suspected cross-contamination and a sequencing artifact, a later analysis removed several hundred highly shared, low-generation-probability nucleotide sequences. For each public chain, a later analysis derived a clonal expansion index from normalized ranks of inferred template counts within each repertoire. Generation probabilities in a later analysis came from a VDJ recombination model fitted to out-of-frame rearrangements, and those results were checked against IGoR. In a later analysis, hypergeometric tests were used to score TCR-TCR, TCR-HLA and TCR-CMV co-occurrence, with a repertoire-size bias correction applied to TCR pairs. To estimate false discovery rates, a later analysis permuted the HLA or CMV assignments 20 times. In a later analysis, co-occurring TCRs were grouped with DBSCAN, and TCRdist sequence similarity was added when clustering was performed within HLA-allele-positive subsets. Repertoires with fewer than 30,000 or more than 120,000 public chains, plus five repertoires with anomalous nucleotide sharing, were excluded from co-occurrence clustering. TCRdb obtained this table from immuneACCESS and retained in-frame rearrangements with V and J assigned. These tables miss some clones; where compared with another copy, unresolved V genes account for less than half of the shortfall, and the remainder is unexplained. V, J and clone size are those of that table, while D and trimming were read from the DNA. The table for this sample lists about 150,000 clones; 60% to 80% of them were counted only once. About 0.66% of the sample comes from the top ten.

The CDR3, from cysteine to phenylalanine, totals 15 residues. Kept here is only the CDR3 DNA, which spans 45 bases and is read in frame from base 1. Trimming costs V 6 bases and J 0 bases, and their ends lie 12 bases apart. The germline V gene sets CDR1 to SNHLY and CDR2 to FYNNEI. The cohort was made up of approximately 700 healthy bone marrow donors. At the time of sampling, every cohort member was nominally healthy, though immune exposures that went unrecorded were likely present. The donor tested CMV seronegative and was one of the 352 seronegative cohort members. A peripheral blood sample was collected from each donor, and TCR beta sequencing was performed on peripheral blood mononuclear cells. Genomic DNA extraction from the blood cell samples was performed with the Qiagen DNeasy Blood Extraction Kit. Worth noting for this clone: Its antigen target is currently unknown. It has no much larger one-base neighbor in the sample; base qualities were not kept.

The paper as a whole reports these results and caveats: In a later genetic analysis, fewer N-insertions in productive TCRs were reported among donors in an Asian-associated ancestry cluster than the roughly 710-donor mean. An earlier analysis of around 500 of the donors showed that most TCR beta V segments appeared in productive rearrangements either about 87% or about 30% of the time, which broadly matched IMGT annotations. According to a later analysis, TCR association rates differed among HLA loci, with DRB1 alleles showing the most associated TCRs and HLA-C alleles showing the fewest. Three of the identified cytomegalovirus-associated TCR beta chains were confirmed in vitro to be specific for cytomegalovirus antigens. Compared with equally common non-associated chains, HLA-associated TCR beta chains in a later analysis were more clonally expanded and had lower generation probabilities. In this cohort, only TCR beta chains were sequenced, and detectable features were limited by the absence of alpha or paired-chain data. A later analysis reported that several top co-occurrence clusters appeared linked to parvovirus B19, influenza, CMV and Epstein-Barr virus. Cytomegalovirus status was reported to be diagnosed by the classifier with high specificity and sensitivity in both the original and validation cohorts. V-gene and J-gene trimming of TCR beta chains was associated with a missense DCLRE1C variant in a later genetic analysis, and the association was replicated in an independent cohort. About 17 rarely observed V segments, including chromosome 9 orphons, were excluded from the earlier analysis of approximately 500 of the donors because counts were too low. In the study, 150 to 200 TCR beta chains were listed as associated with cytomegalovirus. Presence/absence analyses assumed roughly uniform sequencing depth across donors, an assumption that may not hold. A group of highly shared sequence variants was considered likely to be a technical artifact of the sequencing pipeline. Because the 87-base-pair reads could not distinguish some IMGT-functional V segments, including TRBV6-2 and TRBV6-3, those segments were excluded. While some public TCRs were present in many individuals, most TCR sequences turned up only very rarely across donors. A further reported finding was that TCR beta sequences accurately predicted the HLA-A and HLA-B alleles for most subjects in the first cohort. Immune exposure information for the cohort was limited to CMV serostatus. In a later analysis, 16,951 TCR beta sequences were associated with specific HLA alleles at a false discovery rate of 0.05. Correlated functional status among segregating V segments might reflect linkage disequilibrium, but an unknown experimental factor could not be ruled out. Most CMV-associated TCR beta chains appeared to be HLA-restricted in a later analysis, and the HLA associations seemed to be driven largely by CMV exposure. The authors suggested that the approach could potentially be extended to other disease states and immunological phenotypes. HLA typing was unavailable for some donors at each locus, so association tests used only the typed subset. Assigning TCR associations to individual alleles was difficult when HLA alleles, especially DR and DQ, strongly co-occurred.

This TCR came from a male donor in good health and CMV-seronegative. Rearrangement joined TRBV2 to TRBJ1-3; too little of a D gene remains to name it. The sequencing input was PBMCs. The DNA reads as follows: TGTGCCAGCAGGGTCAGCGTAGCCTCTGGAAACACCATATATTTT. Translated, it reads CASRVSVASGNTIYF.